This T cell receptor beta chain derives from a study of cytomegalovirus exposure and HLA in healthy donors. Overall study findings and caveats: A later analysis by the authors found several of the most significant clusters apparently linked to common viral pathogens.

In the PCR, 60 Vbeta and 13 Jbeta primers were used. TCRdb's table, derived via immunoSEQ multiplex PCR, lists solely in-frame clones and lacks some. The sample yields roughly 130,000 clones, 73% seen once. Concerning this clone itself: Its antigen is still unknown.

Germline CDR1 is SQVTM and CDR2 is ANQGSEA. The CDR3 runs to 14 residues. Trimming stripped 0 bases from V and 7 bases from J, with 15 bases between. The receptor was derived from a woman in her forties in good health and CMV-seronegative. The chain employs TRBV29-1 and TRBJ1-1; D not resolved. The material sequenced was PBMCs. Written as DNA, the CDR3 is TGCAGCGTTGAAGACCGAGGGATGACGAGTGAAGCTTTCTTT. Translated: CSVEDRGMTSEAFF.